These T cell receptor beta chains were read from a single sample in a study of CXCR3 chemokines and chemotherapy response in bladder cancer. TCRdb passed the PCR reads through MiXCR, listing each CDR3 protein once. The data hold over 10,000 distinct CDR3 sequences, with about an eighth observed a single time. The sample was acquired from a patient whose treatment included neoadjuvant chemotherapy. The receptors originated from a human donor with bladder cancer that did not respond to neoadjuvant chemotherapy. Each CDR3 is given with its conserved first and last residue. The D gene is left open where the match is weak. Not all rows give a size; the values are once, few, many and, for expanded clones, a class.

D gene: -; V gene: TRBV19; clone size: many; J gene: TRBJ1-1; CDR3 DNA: TGTGCCAGTAGTATGACACCGAACACTGAAGCTTTCTTT; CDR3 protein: CASSMTPNTEAFF
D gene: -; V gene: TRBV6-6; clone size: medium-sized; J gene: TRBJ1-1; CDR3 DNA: TGTGCCAGCGGGGAGATAGTCACTGAAGCTTTCTTT; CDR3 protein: CASGEIVTEAFF
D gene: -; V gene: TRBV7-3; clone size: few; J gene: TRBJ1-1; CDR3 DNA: TGTGCCAGCAGCTTATGGGGGGGTACCGGTGAAGCTTTCTTT; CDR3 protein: CASSLWGGTGEAFF
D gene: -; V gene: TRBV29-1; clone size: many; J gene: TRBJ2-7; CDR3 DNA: TGCAGCGTTTCCCTTCGGGGGAGGAGGGGAGGTACCTACGAGCAGTACTTC; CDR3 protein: CSVSLRGRRGGTYEQYF
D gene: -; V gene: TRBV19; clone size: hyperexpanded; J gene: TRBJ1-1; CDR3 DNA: TGTGCCAGTAGTATTACGGCATGGAGCACTGAAGCTTTCTTT; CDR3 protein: CASSITAWSTEAFF
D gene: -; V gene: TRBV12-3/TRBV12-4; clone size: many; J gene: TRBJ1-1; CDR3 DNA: TGTGCCAGCAGTTTAGTAATGGGTGAAGCTTTCTTT; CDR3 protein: CASSLVMGEAFF
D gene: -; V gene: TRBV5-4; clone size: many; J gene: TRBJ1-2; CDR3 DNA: TGTGCCAGCAGTATGGGGGCGCAGGAGGGCTATGGCTACACCTTC; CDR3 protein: CASSMGAQEGYGYTF
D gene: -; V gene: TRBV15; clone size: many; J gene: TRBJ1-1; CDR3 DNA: TGTGCCACCAGCAGAGATATGCAGGCGCCGGGGAACACTGAAGCTTTCTTT; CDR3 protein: CATSRDMQAPGNTEAFF
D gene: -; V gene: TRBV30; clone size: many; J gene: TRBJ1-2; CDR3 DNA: TGTGCCTTCTTCGGTGGGACGGTCAACTATGGCTACACCTTC; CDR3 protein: CAFFGGTVNYGYTF
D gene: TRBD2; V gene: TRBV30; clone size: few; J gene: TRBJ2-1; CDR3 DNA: TGTGCCTGGAGTAAAACGGGAGGGACCAATGAGCAGTTCTTC; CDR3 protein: CAWSKTGGTNEQFF
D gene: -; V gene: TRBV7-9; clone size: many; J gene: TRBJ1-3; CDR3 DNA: TGTGCCAGCAGCTTAGGGACAGCTGGAAACACCATATATTTT; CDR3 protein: CASSLGTAGNTIYF
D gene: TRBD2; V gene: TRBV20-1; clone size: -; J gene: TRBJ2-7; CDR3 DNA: TGCAGTGCTAGAGCCCCAAAGGCTAGCGGGGGCCTCCTTATTTACGAGCAGTACTTC; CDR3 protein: CSARAPKASGGLLIYEQYF
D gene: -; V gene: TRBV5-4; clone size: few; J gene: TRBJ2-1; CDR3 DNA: TGTGCCACCGTGGGGGCTGGGAGGGGGACCTACAATGAGCAGTTCTTC; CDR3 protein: CATVGAGRGTYNEQFF